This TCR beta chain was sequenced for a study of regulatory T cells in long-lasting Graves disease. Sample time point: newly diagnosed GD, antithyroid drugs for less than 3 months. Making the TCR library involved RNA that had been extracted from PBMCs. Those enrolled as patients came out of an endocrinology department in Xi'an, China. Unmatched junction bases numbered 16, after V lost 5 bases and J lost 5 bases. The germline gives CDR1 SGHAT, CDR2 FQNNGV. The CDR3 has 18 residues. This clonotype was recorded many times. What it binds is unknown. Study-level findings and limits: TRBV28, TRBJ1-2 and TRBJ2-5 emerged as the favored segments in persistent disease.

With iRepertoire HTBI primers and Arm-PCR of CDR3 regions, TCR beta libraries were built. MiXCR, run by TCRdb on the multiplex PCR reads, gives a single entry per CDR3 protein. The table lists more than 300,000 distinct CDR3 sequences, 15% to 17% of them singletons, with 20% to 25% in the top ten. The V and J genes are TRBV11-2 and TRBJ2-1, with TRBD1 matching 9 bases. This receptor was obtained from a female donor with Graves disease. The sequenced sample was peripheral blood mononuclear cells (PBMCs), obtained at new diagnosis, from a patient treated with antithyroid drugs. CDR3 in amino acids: CASSPAPNRDRADNEQFF. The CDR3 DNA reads TGTGCCAGCAGCCCAGCCCCCAACCGGGACAGGGCAGACAATGAGCAGTTCTTC.